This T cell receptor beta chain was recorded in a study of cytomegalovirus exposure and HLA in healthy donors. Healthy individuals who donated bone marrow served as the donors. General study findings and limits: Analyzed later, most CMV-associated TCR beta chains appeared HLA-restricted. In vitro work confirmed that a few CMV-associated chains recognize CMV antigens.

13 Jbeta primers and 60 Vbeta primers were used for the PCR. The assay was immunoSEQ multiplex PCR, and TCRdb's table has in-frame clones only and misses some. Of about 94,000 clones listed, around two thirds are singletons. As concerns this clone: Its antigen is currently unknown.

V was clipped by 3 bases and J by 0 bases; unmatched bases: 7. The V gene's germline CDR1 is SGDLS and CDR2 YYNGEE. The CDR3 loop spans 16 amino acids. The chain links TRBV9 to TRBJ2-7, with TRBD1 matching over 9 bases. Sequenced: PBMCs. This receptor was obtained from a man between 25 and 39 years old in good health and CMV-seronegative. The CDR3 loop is CASSATGDRDSYEQYF. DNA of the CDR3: TGTGCCAGCAGCGCGACGGGGGACAGGGACTCCTACGAGCAGTACTTC.